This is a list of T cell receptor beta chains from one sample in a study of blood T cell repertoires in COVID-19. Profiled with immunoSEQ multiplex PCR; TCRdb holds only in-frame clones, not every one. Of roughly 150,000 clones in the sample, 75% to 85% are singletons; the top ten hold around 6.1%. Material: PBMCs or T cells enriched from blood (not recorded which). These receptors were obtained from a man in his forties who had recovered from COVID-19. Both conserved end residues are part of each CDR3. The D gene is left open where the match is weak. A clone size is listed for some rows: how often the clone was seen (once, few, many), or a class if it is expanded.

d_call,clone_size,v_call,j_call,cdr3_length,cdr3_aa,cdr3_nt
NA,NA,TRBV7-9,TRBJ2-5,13,CASSLSGIETQYF,TGTGCCAGCAGCTTAAGCGGTATAGAGACCCAGTACTTC
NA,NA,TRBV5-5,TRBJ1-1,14,CASSLAIRNTEAFF,TGTGCCAGCAGCTTGGCCATCAGGAACACTGAAGCTTTCTTT
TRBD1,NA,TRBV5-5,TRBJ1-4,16,CASSLSPGQGNEKLFF,TGTGCCAGCAGCCTCTCTCCGGGACAGGGGAATGAAAAACTGTTTTTT
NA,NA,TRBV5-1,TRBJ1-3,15,CASSLAQGSGNTIYF,TGCGCCAGCAGCTTGGCGCAGGGTTCTGGAAACACCATATATTTT
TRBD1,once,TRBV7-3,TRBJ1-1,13,CASSLTGHTEAFF,TGTGCCAGCAGCTTGACAGGGCACACTGAAGCTTTCTTT
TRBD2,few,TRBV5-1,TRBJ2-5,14,CASSLTGGQETQYF,TGCGCCAGCAGCTTGACGGGGGGGCAGGAGACCCAGTACTTC
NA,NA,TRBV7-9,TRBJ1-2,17,CASSRGHGVMEYYGYTF,TGTGCCAGCTCAAGGGGACACGGGGTGATGGAGTACTATGGCTACACCTTC
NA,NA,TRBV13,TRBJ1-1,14,CASSLAGPVGGAFF,TGTGCCAGCAGCTTAGCCGGCCCGGTGGGGGGAGCTTTCTTT
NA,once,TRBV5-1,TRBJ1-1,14,CASSTWGGGTEAFF,TGCGCCAGCAGCACCTGGGGGGGAGGGACTGAAGCTTTCTTT
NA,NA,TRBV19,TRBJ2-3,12,CASSILVDTQYF,TGTGCCAGTAGTATTTTAGTAGATACGCAGTATTTT
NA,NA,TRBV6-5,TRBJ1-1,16,CASSYMGKGGNTEAFF,TGTGCCAGCAGTTACATGGGGAAGGGAGGGAACACTGAAGCTTTCTTT
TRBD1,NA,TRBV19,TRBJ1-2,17,CASSSMGGTGQNYGYTF,TGTGCCAGTAGTAGTATGGGAGGGACAGGGCAAAACTATGGCTACACCTTC
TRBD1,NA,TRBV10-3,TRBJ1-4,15,CAISESDRAGEKLFF,TGTGCCATCAGTGAGTCCGACAGGGCCGGGGAAAAACTGTTTTTT
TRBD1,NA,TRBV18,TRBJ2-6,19,CASSPPTGGGFSGANVLTF,TGTGCCAGCTCACCACCGACAGGGGGCGGGTTCTCTGGGGCCAACGTCCTGACTTTC
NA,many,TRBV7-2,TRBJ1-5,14,CASRLAGVNQPQHF,TGTGCCAGCAGGCTGGCCGGAGTCAATCAGCCCCAGCATTTT
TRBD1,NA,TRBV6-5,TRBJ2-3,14,CASRYRGLTDTQYF,TGTGCCAGCAGGTACAGGGGGCTAACAGATACGCAGTATTTT
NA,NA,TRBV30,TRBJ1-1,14,CAWTTSGRRTEAFF,TGTGCCTGGACCACCAGCGGGCGTCGGACTGAAGCTTTCTTT
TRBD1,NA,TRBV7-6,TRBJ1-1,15,CASSRMQGAESEAFF,TGTGCCAGCAGCCGAATGCAGGGGGCCGAATCTGAAGCTTTCTTT
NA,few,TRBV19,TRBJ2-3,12,CASSIGTDTQYF,TGTGCCAGTAGTATCGGCACAGATACGCAGTATTTT
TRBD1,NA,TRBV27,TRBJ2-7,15,CASRSGQGGSYEQYF,TGTGCCAGCAGATCTGGACAGGGGGGCTCCTACGAGCAGTACTTC
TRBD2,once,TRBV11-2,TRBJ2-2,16,CASSLRLAGGSGELFF,TGTGCCAGCAGCTTACGACTAGCGGGGGGGAGCGGGGAGCTGTTTTTT
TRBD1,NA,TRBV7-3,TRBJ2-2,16,CASSRRQGAGTGELFF,TGTGCCAGCAGCCGAAGACAGGGGGCCGGTACCGGGGAGCTGTTTTTT
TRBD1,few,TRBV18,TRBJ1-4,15,CASSLDRGLGEKLFF,TGTGCCAGCTCACTGGACAGGGGGCTCGGAGAAAAACTGTTTTTT
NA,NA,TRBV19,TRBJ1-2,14,CASSIGADSYGYTF,TGTGCCAGTAGTATAGGGGCAGATTCCTATGGCTACACCTTC
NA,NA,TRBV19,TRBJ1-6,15,CASKGVGRNGMPLHF,TGTGCCAGTAAGGGGGTAGGCAGAAACGGGATGCCCCTCCACTTT
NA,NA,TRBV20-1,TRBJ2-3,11,CSASSEVTQYF,TGCAGTGCTTCCTCAGAAGTAACGCAGTATTTT
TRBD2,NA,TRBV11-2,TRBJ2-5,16,CASSLGSGGAGETQYF,TGTGCCAGCAGCTTAGGCAGCGGGGGGGCCGGAGAGACCCAGTACTTC
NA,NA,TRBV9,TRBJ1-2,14,CASSVGQATYGYTF,TGTGCCAGCAGCGTAGGACAGGCGACCTATGGCTACACCTTC
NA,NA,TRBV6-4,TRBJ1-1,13,CASRLQERTEAFF,TGTGCCAGCAGGCTACAGGAACGGACTGAAGCTTTCTTT
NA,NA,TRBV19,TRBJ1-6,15,CASREGDISGSPLHF,TGTGCCAGTAGGGAAGGGGACATTAGTGGTTCACCCCTCCACTTT
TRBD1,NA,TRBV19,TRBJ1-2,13,CASSRGQGQGYTF,TGTGCCAGTAGTAGGGGACAGGGGCAAGGCTACACCTTC
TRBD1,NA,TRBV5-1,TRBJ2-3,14,CASSLDRSTDTQYF,TGCGCCAGCAGTCTGGACAGGAGCACAGATACGCAGTATTTT
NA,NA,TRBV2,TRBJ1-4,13,CASSDQRNEKLFF,TGTGCCAGCAGTGACCAGCGGAATGAAAAACTGTTTTTT
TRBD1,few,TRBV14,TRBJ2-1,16,CASSLYFGQGRDEQFF,TGTGCCAGCAGCCTTTATTTCGGACAGGGCCGGGATGAGCAGTTCTTC
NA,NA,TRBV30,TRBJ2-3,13,CAWTRGGADTQYF,TGTGCCTGGACCCGCGGGGGCGCAGATACGCAGTATTTT
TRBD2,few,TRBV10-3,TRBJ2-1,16,CAISPAGGAGFNEQFF,TGTGCCATCAGTCCAGCGGGGGGTGCGGGTTTCAATGAGCAGTTCTTC
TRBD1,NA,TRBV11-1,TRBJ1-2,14,CASSVSGTAYGYTF,TGTGCCAGCAGCGTCTCCGGGACAGCCTATGGCTACACCTTC
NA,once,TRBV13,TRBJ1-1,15,CASSPPGFAGPEAFF,TGTGCCAGCAGCCCCCCGGGGTTCGCTGGTCCTGAAGCTTTCTTT
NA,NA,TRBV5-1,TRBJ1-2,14,CASSLEPSRGGYTF,TGCGCCAGCAGCTTGGAACCGTCAAGGGGAGGCTACACCTTC
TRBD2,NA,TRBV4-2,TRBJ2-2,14,CASSQGLDAGELFF,TGTGCCAGCAGCCAGGGACTAGATGCCGGGGAGCTGTTTTTT
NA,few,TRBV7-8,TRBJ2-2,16,CASSLYRGRNTGELFF,TGTGCCAGCAGCTTATATCGGGGGAGGAACACCGGGGAGCTGTTTTTT
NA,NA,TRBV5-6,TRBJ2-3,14,CASSLGAITDTQYF,TGTGCCAGCAGCCTAGGAGCCATAACAGATACGCAGTATTTT
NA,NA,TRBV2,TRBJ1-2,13,CASRTQGNYGYTF,TGTGCCAGCAGAACACAGGGTAACTATGGCTACACCTTC
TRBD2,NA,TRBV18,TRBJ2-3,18,CASSPRTVLAISTDTQYF,TGTGCCAGCTCACCCCGGACCGTACTAGCGATTAGCACAGATACGCAGTATTTT
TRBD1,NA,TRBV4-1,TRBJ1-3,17,CASSRTTGTGGGNTIYF,TGCGCCAGCAGCCGAACAACCGGGACAGGGGGTGGAAACACCATATATTTT
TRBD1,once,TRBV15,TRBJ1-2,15,CATSRRDRANYGYTF,TGTGCCACCAGCAGGAGGGACAGGGCTAACTATGGCTACACCTTC
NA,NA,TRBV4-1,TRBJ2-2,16,CASSQRLQANTGELFF,TGCGCCAGCAGCCAACGGCTACAGGCAAACACCGGGGAGCTGTTTTTT
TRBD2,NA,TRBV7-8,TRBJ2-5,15,CASEPGLANWETQYF,TGTGCCAGCGAGCCGGGACTAGCGAATTGGGAGACCCAGTACTTC
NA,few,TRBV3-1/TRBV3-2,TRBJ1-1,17,CASSQVRSRGFNTEAFF,TGTGCCAGCAGCCAAGTTCGCTCGAGAGGGTTTAACACTGAAGCTTTCTTT
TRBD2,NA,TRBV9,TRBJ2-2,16,CASSVKAGGLPGELFF,TGTGCCAGCAGCGTGAAAGCGGGGGGGCTACCCGGGGAGCTGTTTTTT
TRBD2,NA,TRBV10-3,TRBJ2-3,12,CASSGSTDTQYF,TGTGCCAGTAGCGGGTCAACAGATACGCAGTATTTT
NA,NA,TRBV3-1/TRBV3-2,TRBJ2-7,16,CASSPAFPFVLDEQYF,TGTGCCAGCAGCCCAGCGTTTCCCTTCGTGTTAGACGAGCAGTACTTC